Below, 20 T cell receptor beta chains from the same sample are listed, as sequenced in a study of glioma-infiltrating T cells after dendritic cell vaccination. Produced via immunoSEQ multiplex PCR; TCRdb's table is partial and in-frame only. Among tens of thousands of clones, about 80% were seen once, and the ten largest hold around 2.3%. Sequenced material: blood, taken before dendritic cell vaccination. The receptors stem from a human donor with glioblastoma.

This clone turned up a few times. The rearrangement uses TRBV10-2 and TRBJ2-7; TRBD2 aligns across 11 bases. The CDR3 is made up of 14 amino acids. In germline, CDR1 is WSHSY, CDR2 SAAADI. V was pared by 9 bases and J by 0 bases, with 4 bases of the junction left unmatched. For the CDR3, the DNA is TGCGCCAGTCGACTAGCGGGGAGCTCCTACGAGCAGTACTTC. This codes for CASRLAGSSYEQYF.

The chain couples TRBV6-5 to TRBJ2-5; D might be TRBD2 (6 bases). This CDR3 spans 12 amino acids. Germline CDR1 reads MNHEY; CDR2 reads SVGAGI. The V gene lost 4 bases and the J gene lost 14 bases, with 17 bases spanning the gap. The CDR3 spells CASSSTGLVAYF. In DNA, the CDR3 is TGTGCCAGCAGTTCCACGGGACTCGTCGCATACTTC.

V usage is TRBV5-1 and J usage is TRBJ2-1; 7 bases are a match to TRBD1. CDR1 is SGHRS and CDR2 is YFSETQ in the germline V gene. The CDR3 extends over 16 amino acids. J was trimmed by 0 bases and V by 2 bases; bases with no gene match: 5. The CDR3 DNA follows: TGCGCCAGCAGCTTCTCCCGGGACAGCTCCTACAATGAGCAGTTCTTC. Protein product: CASSFSRDSSYNEQFF.

The chain carries TRBV19 and TRBJ2-3, with a possible D match to TRBD1 (6 bases). Trimming took off 1 base at V and 0 bases at J, with 11 bases between the two ends. Germline V gives CDR1 LNHDA, CDR2 SQIVND (reference sequence). The CDR3 covers 16 residues. CDR3 DNA: TGTGCCAGTAGTATAGCCCGGACAGCTAGCACAGATACGCAGTATTTT. This encodes CASSIARTASTDTQYF.

In DNA form, the CDR3 reads TGCGCCAGCAGCCCGGGCGGGGACAGCCCCTATGGCTACACCTTC. Translation gives CASSPGGDSPYGYTF. The chain has TRBV5-1 and TRBJ1-2; 7 bases are shared with TRBD1. Per germline, CDR1 SGHRS and CDR2 YFSETQ. This CDR3 has 15 amino acids. V dropped 4 bases and J dropped 4; count of bases not matched to a gene: 10.

This clone appeared a single time. J is TRBJ1-4 and V is TRBV4-1; unclear D gene. CDR3 size: 15 residues. Trimming removed 2 bases at V and 0 bases at J, with 7 bases between. Germline values: CDR1 MGHRA, CDR2 YSYEKL. CDR3 bases: TGCGCCAGCAGCCAAAGCGCCGCAACTAATGAAAAACTGTTTTTT. It is translated as CASSQSAATNEKLFF.

The chain links TRBV6-1 to TRBJ2-7; D possibly corresponds to TRBD1 (6 bases). The CDR3 is 15 amino acids. Germline assignment: CDR1 MNHNS and CDR2 SASEGT. V was clipped by 6 bases and J by 0 bases, with 15 bases between them. CDR3 amino acids: CASSETGLSSYEQYV. CDR3 bases: TGTGCCAGCAGCGAGACAGGCCTTAGCTCCTACGAGCAGTACGTC.

The chain links TRBV5-4 to TRBJ1-2, with 8 nucleotides matching TRBD1. The CDR3 has 14 residues. Per germline, CDR1 SGHNT and CDR2 YYREEE (reference sequence). Trimming cost V 4 bases and J 5 bases; bases outside gene matches: 7. CDR3 amino acids: CASSQRTGTYGYTF. The CDR3 nucleotides read TGTGCCAGCAGCCAACGGACAGGGACATATGGCTACACCTTC.

This clone is a singleton in its sample. This chain uses TRBV6-5 with TRBJ1-2, with 7 nucleotides matching TRBD1. The CDR3 is made up of 14 amino acids. Germline CDR1 reads MNHEY; CDR2 reads SVGAGI. J was trimmed by 2 bases and V by 7 bases; bases with no gene match: 7. This CDR3 reads CASTPTTGNYGYTF. The CDR3 region has the DNA TGTGCCAGCACCCCCACGACAGGGAACTATGGCTACACCTTC.

The rearrangement links TRBV2 to TRBJ2-2, with D unclear. The CDR3 spans 13 residues. The V and J ends lost 6 bases and 5 bases respectively, with 10 bases between them. Germline loops: CDR1 SNHLY, CDR2 FYNNEI. This CDR3 is CASSPRRTGELFF. For the CDR3, the DNA is TGTGCCAGCAGCCCGAGGAGAACCGGGGAGCTGTTTTTT.

In its sample, this clone was seen a few times. The V and J genes are TRBV7-7 and TRBJ2-3, with 8 nucleotides matching TRBD2. With 5 bases clipped from V and 6 bases from J, the junction kept 7 bases outside the gene matches. CDR3 size: 14 residues. In germline, CDR1 is SSHAT, CDR2 FNYEAQ (reference sequence). The CDR3 reads CASSPGTSPDTQYF. CDR3 coding DNA: TGTGCCAGCAGCCCGGGGACTAGTCCGGATACGCAGTATTTT.

The table lists this clone with a count of one. The gene calls are TRBV27 and TRBJ1-1, with TRBD1 as a possible D gene (6 bases). Trimming removed 6 bases from V and 2 bases from J, with 10 bases in between. Germline V gene sequence: CDR1 MNHEY, CDR2 SMNVEV (reference sequence). This CDR3 spans 13 amino acids. The CDR3 spells CASSPGVNTEAFF. The CDR3 DNA reads as TGTGCCAGCAGCCCAGGGGTCAACACTGAAGCTTTCTTT.

This clone was detected a few times. The chain has TRBV30 and TRBJ2-3; 7 bases are a match to TRBD2. CDR1 and CDR2 (germline): GTSNPN, SVGIG (reference sequence). The CDR3 contains 17 residues. V was clipped by 1 base and J by 0 bases; unmatched bases: 10. The CDR3 region is CAWSGGPAGHSTDTQYF. The CDR3 DNA is TGTGCCTGGAGTGGGGGCCCAGCGGGGCATAGCACAGATACGCAGTATTTT.

J is TRBJ2-1 and V is TRBV6-5; TRBD2 matches 11 bases. In germline, CDR1 is MNHEY, CDR2 SVGAGI. V lost 6 bases, J lost 5 bases, and 6 bases stayed unmatched. The CDR3 extends over 15 amino acids. The CDR3 here is CASRLAGGPNNEQFF. Written as DNA, the CDR3 is TGTGCCAGCAGATTAGCGGGGGGGCCTAACAATGAGCAGTTCTTC.

This chain joins TRBV19 and TRBJ1-5; 8 bases fit TRBD1. The V gene end was trimmed by 8 bases and the J gene end by 5 bases; junction bases not matched to a gene: 8. The CDR3 is made up of 14 amino acids. The germline CDR1 and CDR2 sequences are LNHDA and SQIVND (reference sequence). This CDR3 is CASAGTGGHQPQHF. In nucleotides, the CDR3 is TGTGCCAGTGCGGGGACAGGCGGGCATCAGCCCCAGCATTTT.

The table lists this clone with a few counts. The gene calls are TRBV6-5 and TRBJ2-1; 9 nucleotides agree with TRBD2. The germline gives CDR1 MNHEY, CDR2 SVGAGI. V was pared by 5 bases and J by 9 bases, with 11 bases of the junction left unmatched. The CDR3 loop spans 15 amino acids. The CDR3 here is CASSTPGLAGSEQFF. The CDR3 nucleotides read TGTGCCAGCAGTACCCCGGGACTAGCTGGGTCTGAGCAGTTCTTC.

V is TRBV5-5 and J is TRBJ2-1; the match to TRBD2 covers 10 bases. CDR1 and CDR2 (germline): SGHKS, YYEKEE (reference sequence). CDR3 length equals 18 residues. With V trimmed by 0 bases and J by 0 bases, 6 bases remained unmatched. The CDR3 protein is CASSLVSASGSSYNEQFF. In DNA, the CDR3 is TGTGCCAGCAGCTTGGTATCAGCTAGCGGGAGCTCCTACAATGAGCAGTTCTTC.

This clone was counted a few times. The chain has TRBV5-1 and TRBJ1-5, with a weak D call TRBD1 (5 bases). V was cut by 3 bases and J by 4 bases, with 11 bases left in between. The CDR3 covers 14 residues. Germline V CDR1 and CDR2: SGHRS, YFSETQ. Here the CDR3 DNA reads TGCGCCAGCAGCTCGGGGGGATGGAATCAGCCCCAGCATTTT. This encodes CASSSGGWNQPQHF.

The count of this clone is one. V and J are TRBV5-4 and TRBJ2-7, with 8 bases identical to TRBD1. From germline, CDR1 is SGHNT and CDR2 YYREEE (reference sequence). Losses at the gene ends were 4 bases for V and 5 bases for J; bases not matched to a gene: 5. The CDR3 is 13 residues long. CDR3 residues: CASSAGQEDEQYF. CDR3 DNA sequence: TGTGCCAGCAGCGCGGGACAGGAGGACGAGCAGTACTTC.

The chain joins TRBV5-1 to TRBJ1-2; tentative D call: TRBD1 (6 bases). Trimming removed 5 bases from V and 2 bases from J, with 13 bases in between. Germline V lookup: CDR1 SGHRS, CDR2 YFSETQ. The CDR3 spans 14 residues. The CDR3 loop is CASSPDSGNYGYTF. In nucleotides, the CDR3 is TGCGCCAGCAGTCCGGACAGTGGGAACTATGGCTACACCTTC.